This T cell receptor beta chain comes out of a study of blood T cells in healthy people across ages. Study observations and caveats: The authors considered diversity estimates from one million T cells to be underestimates.

A second PCR of about 6 to 12 cycles used a sample-barcoded 5' primer and a J-beta primer mix. TCRdb ran MiXCR on the 5' RACE reads and lists one entry per CDR3 protein. This table has roughly 1.5 million distinct CDR3 sequences, 40% to 45% appearing once. This clonotype was picked up a small number of times. Antigen specificity is unknown. V shed 7 bases, J shed 2 bases, and the junction held 13 bases outside the gene matches. The CDR3 length is 17 residues. Germline V CDR1 and CDR2: DFQATT, SNEGSKA (reference sequence). The TCR was taken from a woman between 18 and 30 years old in good health. V gene TRBV20-1 combines with J gene TRBJ2-1; 11 nucleotides agree with TRBD2. The specimen was blood. Here the CDR3 DNA reads TGCAGTGTAGCCGGGACTAGCGGTTCCTTCGCCTACAATGAGCAGTTCTTC. Translating it yields CSVAGTSGSFAYNEQFF.